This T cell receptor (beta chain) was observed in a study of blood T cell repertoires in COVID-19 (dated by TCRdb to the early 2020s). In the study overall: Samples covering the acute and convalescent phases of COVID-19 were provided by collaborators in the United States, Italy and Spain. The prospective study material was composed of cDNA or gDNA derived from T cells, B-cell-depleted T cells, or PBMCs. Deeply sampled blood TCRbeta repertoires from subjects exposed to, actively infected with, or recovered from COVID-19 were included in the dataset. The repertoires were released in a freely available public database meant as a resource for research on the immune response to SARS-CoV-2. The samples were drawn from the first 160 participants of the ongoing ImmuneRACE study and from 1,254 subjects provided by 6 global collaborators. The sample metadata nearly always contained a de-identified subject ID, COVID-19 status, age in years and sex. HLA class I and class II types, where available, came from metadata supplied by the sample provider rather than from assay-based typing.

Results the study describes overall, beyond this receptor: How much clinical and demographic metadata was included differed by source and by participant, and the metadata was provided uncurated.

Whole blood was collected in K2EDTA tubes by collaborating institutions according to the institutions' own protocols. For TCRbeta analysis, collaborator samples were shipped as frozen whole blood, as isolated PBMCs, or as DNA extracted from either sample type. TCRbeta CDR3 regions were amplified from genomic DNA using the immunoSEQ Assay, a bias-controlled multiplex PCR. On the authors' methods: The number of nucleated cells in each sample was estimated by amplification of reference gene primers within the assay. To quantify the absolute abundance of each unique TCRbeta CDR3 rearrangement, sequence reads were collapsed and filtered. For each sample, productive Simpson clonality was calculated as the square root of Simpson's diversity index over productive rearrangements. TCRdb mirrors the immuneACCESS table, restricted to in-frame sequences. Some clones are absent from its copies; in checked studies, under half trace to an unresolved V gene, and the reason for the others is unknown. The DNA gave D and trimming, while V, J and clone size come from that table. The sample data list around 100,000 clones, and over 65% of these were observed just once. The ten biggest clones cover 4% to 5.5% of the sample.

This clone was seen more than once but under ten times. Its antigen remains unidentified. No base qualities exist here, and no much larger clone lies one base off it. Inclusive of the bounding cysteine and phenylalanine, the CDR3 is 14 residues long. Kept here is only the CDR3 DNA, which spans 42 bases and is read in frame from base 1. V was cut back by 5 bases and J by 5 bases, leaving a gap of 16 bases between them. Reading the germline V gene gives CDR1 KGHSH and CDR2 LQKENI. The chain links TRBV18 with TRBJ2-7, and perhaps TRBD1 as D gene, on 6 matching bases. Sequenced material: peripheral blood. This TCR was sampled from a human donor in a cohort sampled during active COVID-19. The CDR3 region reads CASSALGAEDEQYF. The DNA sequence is TGTGCCAGCTCAGCGCTGGGGGCTGAGGACGAGCAGTACTTC.